This record concerns one TCR beta chain sequence. Its target is not known. Profiling relied on immunoSEQ multiplex PCR, and the TCRdb table lists in-frame clones only, not all of them. The sample yields about 14,000 clones, over 55% seen once. Expansion of antigen-specific CD4+ T cells with viral peptide pools was carried out by the ViraFEST assay before sequencing. CD4+ T cell isolation took place after approximately 11 days of culture. Two doses of BNT162b2 or mRNA-1273 vaccine were administered to participants. Each vaccine recipient was nucleocapsid antibody negative and had no prior SARS-CoV-2 infection. This specimen belongs to a study of vaccination effects on CD4 cells after COVID-19. CDR3 size: 14 residues. The V end was cut by 6 bases, the J end by 5 bases, with 17 bases between. Germline V lookup: CDR1 MNHEY, CDR2 SVGAGI. Overall study findings and caveats: Clones of infection and vaccine origin contracted markedly late after vaccination.

The chain combines TRBV6-5 with TRBJ2-7; perhaps TRBD1 as D (7 bases). The sample in question was CD4+ T cells from PBMCs cultured with SARS-CoV-2 spike peptides, obtained after COVID-19 vaccination. This TCR derives from a human donor who received a COVID-19 vaccine. The CDR3 is CASSNQGGGHEQYF. The CDR3 region has the DNA TGTGCCAGCAGCAACCAGGGGGGTGGCCACGAGCAGTACTTC.